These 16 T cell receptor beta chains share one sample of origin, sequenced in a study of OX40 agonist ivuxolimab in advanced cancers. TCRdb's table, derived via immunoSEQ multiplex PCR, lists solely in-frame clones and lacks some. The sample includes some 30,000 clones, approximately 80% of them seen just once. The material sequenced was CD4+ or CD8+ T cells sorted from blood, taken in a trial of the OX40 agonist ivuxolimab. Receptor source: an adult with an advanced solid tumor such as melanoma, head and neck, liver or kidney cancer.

The CDR3: CASSIDRATDTQYF. CDR3 nucleotide sequence: TGTGCCAGTAGTATAGACAGGGCAACAGATACGCAGTATTTT. The chain carries TRBV19 and TRBJ2-3, with D possibly TRBD1 on 5 matching bases. Germline V CDR1 and CDR2: LNHDA, SQIVND (reference sequence). V was cut by 0 bases and J by 3 bases, with 7 bases left in between. The CDR3 consists of 14 residues.

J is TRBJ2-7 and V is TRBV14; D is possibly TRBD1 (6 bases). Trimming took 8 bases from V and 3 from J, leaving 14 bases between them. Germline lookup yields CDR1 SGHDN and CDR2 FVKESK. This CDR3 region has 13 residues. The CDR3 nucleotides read TGTGCCAGCGCCACCGGGACAAGCTACGAGCAGTACTTC. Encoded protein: CASATGTSYEQYF.

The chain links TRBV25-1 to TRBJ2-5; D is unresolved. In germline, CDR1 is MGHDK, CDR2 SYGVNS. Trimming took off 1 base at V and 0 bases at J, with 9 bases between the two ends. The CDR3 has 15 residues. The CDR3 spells CASSELRSNQETQYF. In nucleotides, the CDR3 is TGTGCCAGCAGTGAATTAAGGAGTAACCAAGAGACCCAGTACTTC.

The DNA for the CDR3 is TGTGCCAGCAGTGTGACAGTGGAGAATTCACCCCTCCACTTT. Protein: CASSVTVENSPLHF. The J gene is TRBJ1-6, the V gene TRBV6-1; possible D gene TRBD1, 5 bases. V was trimmed by 4 bases and J by 7 bases, leaving 11 bases between them. The CDR3 totals 14 residues. Germline CDR1 reads MNHNS; CDR2 reads SASEGT.

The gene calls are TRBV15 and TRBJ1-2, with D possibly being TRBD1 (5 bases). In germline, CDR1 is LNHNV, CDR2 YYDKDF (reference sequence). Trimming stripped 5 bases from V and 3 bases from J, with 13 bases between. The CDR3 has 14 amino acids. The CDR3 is CATSPGGSYYGYTF. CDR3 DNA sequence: TGTGCCACCAGCCCTGGGGGGAGTTACTATGGCTACACCTTC.

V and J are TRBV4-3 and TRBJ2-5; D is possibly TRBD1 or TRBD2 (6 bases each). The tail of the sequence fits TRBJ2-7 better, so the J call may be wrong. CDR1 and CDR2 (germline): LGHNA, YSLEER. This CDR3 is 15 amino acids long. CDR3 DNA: TGCGCCAGCAGCCAAGGCGGGACACCCGCCTACGAGCAGTACTTC. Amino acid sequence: CASSQGGTPAYEQYF.

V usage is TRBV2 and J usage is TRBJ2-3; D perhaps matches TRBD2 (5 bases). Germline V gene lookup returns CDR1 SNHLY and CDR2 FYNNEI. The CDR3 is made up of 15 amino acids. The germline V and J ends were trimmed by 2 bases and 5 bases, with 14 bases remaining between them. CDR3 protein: CASSESASFIDTQYF. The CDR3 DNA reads TGTGCCAGCAGTGAATCGGCTAGCTTCATAGATACGCAGTATTTT.

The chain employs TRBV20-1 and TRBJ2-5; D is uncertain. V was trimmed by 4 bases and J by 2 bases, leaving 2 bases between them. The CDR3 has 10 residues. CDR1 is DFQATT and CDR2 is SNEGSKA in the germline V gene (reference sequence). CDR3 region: CSAIQETQYF. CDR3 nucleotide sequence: TGCAGTGCTATACAAGAGACCCAGTACTTC.

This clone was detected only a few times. CDR3 DNA sequence: TGCGCCAGCAGCTTGGGGACCCAGGCCTACGAGCAGTACTTC. Translating gives CASSLGTQAYEQYF. V and J are TRBV5-1 and TRBJ2-7; no firm D call. The V end was cut by 0 bases, the J end by 2 bases, with 9 bases between. Germline V gene data show CDR1 as SGHRS and CDR2 as YFSETQ. This CDR3 has 14 amino acids.

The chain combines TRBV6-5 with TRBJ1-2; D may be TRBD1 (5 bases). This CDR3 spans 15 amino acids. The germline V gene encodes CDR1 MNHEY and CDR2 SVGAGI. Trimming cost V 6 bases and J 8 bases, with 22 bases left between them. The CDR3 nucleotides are TGTGCCAGCAGCCCATACACAGGCGGGGTAGAAGGCTACACCTTC. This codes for CASSPYTGGVEGYTF.

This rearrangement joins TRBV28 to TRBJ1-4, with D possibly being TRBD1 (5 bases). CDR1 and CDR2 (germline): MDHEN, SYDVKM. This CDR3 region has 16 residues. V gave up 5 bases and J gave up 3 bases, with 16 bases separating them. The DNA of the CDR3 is TGTGCCAGCAGTCCCAACACAGGTCGGGCTAATGAAAAACTGTTTTTT. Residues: CASSPNTGRANEKLFF.

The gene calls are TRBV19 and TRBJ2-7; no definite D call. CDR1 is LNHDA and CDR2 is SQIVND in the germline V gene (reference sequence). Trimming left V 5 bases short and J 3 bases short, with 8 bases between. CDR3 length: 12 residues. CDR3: CASSANLYEQYF. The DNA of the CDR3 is TGTGCCAGTAGTGCCAACCTCTACGAGCAGTACTTC.

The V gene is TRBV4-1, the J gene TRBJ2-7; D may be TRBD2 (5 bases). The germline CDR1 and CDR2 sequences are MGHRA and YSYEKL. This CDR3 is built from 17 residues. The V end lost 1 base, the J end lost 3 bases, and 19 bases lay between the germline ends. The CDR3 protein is CASSQVPEGSGYYEQYF. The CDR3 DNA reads TGCGCCAGCAGCCAAGTCCCTGAAGGAAGCGGCTACTACGAGCAGTACTTC.

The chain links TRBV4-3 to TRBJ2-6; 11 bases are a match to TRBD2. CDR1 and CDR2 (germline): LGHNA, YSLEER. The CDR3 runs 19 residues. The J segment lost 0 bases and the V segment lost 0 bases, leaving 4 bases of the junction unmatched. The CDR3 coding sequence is TGCGCCAGCAGCCAAGATGGGACTAGCGGAGACTCTGGGGCCAACGTCCTGACTTTC. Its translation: CASSQDGTSGDSGANVLTF.

The CDR3 loop is CASKWETQYF. The CDR3 DNA reads TGTGCCAGCAAGTGGGAGACCCAGTACTTC. The V gene is TRBV6-5, the J gene TRBJ2-5; D unresolved. V lost 7 bases and J 5 bases, leaving 5 bases between the germline ends. The CDR3 sequence is 10 residues long. The germline V gene has CDR1 MNHEY and CDR2 SVGAGI.

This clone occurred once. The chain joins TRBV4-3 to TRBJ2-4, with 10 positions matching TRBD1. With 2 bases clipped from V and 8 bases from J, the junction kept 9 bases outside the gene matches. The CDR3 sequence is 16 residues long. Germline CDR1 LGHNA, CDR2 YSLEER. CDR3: CASSQSGTGETYIQYF. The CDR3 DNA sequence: TGCGCCAGCAGCCAATCCGGGACAGGGGAGACGTACATTCAGTACTTC.